The 30 T cell receptor beta chains reported below all come from one sample, sequenced in a study of cytomegalovirus exposure and HLA in healthy donors. The PCR was carried out with 60 Vbeta primers and 13 Jbeta primers. The table came from immunoSEQ multiplex PCR; TCRdb's copy has only in-frame clones and leaves some out. The data hold over 150,000 clones, with around 80% observed a single time. The sequencing input was PBMCs. The source is a woman aged 40 to 50 in good health and CMV-seronegative.

V usage is TRBV5-6 and J usage is TRBJ1-3; 9 positions match TRBD1. The V segment lost 2 bases and the J segment 7 bases; nucleotides outside the gene matches: 4. Germline V lookup: CDR1 SGHDT, CDR2 YYEEEE. The CDR3 totals 14 residues. The CDR3 sequence: CASSLPGQGNTIYF. In DNA, the CDR3 is TGTGCCAGCAGCTTACCGGGACAGGGTAACACCATATATTTT.

The V gene is TRBV13, the J gene TRBJ1-1; tentatively, D is TRBD1 (5 bases). The CDR3 consists of 14 residues. Trimming took 1 base from V and 5 from J, leaving 11 bases between them. CDR1 PRHDT and CDR2 FYEKMQ come from the germline V gene (reference sequence). CDR3 region: CASSLERRGTEAFF. The CDR3 coding sequence is TGTGCCAGCAGCTTAGAGCGGCGGGGGACTGAAGCTTTCTTT.

The chain combines TRBV11-2 with TRBJ1-2; D gene ambiguous. The CDR3 totals 12 residues. Germline CDR1 and CDR2: SGHAT and FQNNGV. Trimming stripped 1 base from V and 4 bases from J, with 4 bases between. CDR3 sequence: CASSLAFYGYTF. The CDR3 DNA is TGTGCCAGCAGCTTAGCATTCTATGGCTACACCTTC.

The chain combines TRBV6-1 with TRBJ2-1; D may be TRBD2 (5 bases). V was trimmed by 6 bases and J by 6 bases, leaving 15 bases between them. The CDR3 consists of 14 residues. CDR1 and CDR2 (germline): MNHNS, SASEGT. The CDR3 DNA is TGTGCCAGCAGCGCCGGGGTTGGAGTCAATGAGCAGTTCTTC. As protein: CASSAGVGVNEQFF.

The genes are TRBV15 and TRBJ1-3; D is uncertain. This CDR3 has 11 residues. CDR1 is LNHNV and CDR2 is YYDKDF in the germline V gene (reference sequence). The ends were cut back, 5 bases at V and 9 bases at J, with 8 bases in the middle. This chain's CDR3 is CATSGGSTIYF. The CDR3 region has the DNA TGTGCCACCAGCGGTGGCTCCACCATATATTTT.

CDR3 bases: TGTGCCAGCAGCCACAGGGGTAACTATGGCTACACCTTC. Amino acid sequence: CASSHRGNYGYTF. This rearrangement joins TRBV7-8 to TRBJ1-2; 7 bases line up with TRBD1. Trimming cost V 5 bases and J 1 base; bases outside gene matches: 1. Germline assignment: CDR1 SGHVS and CDR2 FQNEAQ. CDR3 size: 13 residues.

The rearrangement uses TRBV28 and TRBJ1-2; D is perhaps TRBD1 (6 bases). V dropped 5 bases and J dropped 3 bases, with 16 bases sitting between them. This CDR3 contains 15 residues. Germline loops: CDR1 MDHEN, CDR2 SYDVKM. In nucleotides, the CDR3 is TGTGCCAGCAGTCGGATGATTCAGGGGCACTATGGCTACACCTTC. Its translation: CASSRMIQGHYGYTF.

CDR3 in amino acids: CAWNARELETQYF. The CDR3 DNA reads TGTGCCTGGAATGCCAGGGAATTAGAGACCCAGTACTTC. The V gene is TRBV30, the J gene TRBJ2-5; TRBD1 might be the D (5 bases). Germline V lookup: CDR1 GTSNPN, CDR2 SVGIG (reference sequence). This CDR3 is 13 amino acids long. The germline V and J ends were trimmed by 4 bases and 4 bases, with 13 bases remaining between them.

The chain uses TRBV19 and TRBJ2-2; the match to TRBD1 covers 12 bases. Germline loops: CDR1 LNHDA, CDR2 SQIVND (reference sequence). J was trimmed by 3 bases and V by 6 bases; bases with no gene match: 5. There are 16 residues in the CDR3. The CDR3 DNA is TGTGCCAGTAGGCCGGGACAGGGGGCTTACACCGGGGAGCTGTTTTTT. Its protein product is CASRPGQGAYTGELFF.

This chain joins TRBV27 and TRBJ1-6; TRBD1 agrees at 9 bases. Germline lookup yields CDR1 MNHEY and CDR2 SMNVEV (reference sequence). This CDR3 has 17 residues. The trim removed 6 bases at V and 0 bases at J, leaving 6 bases unmatched. The CDR3 DNA reads TGTGCCAGCAGAGGGACAGGGAAGAGCTCCTATAATTCACCCCTCCACTTT. Protein: CASRGTGKSSYNSPLHF.

The chain combines TRBV27 with TRBJ2-7; 7 bases map to TRBD1. The V segment lost 6 bases and the J segment 7 bases; nucleotides outside the gene matches: 9. Germline-derived CDR1 and CDR2 are MNHEY and SMNVEV (reference sequence). The CDR3 covers 13 residues. This CDR3 is CASRRQGAEEQYF. The CDR3 nucleotides are TGTGCCAGCAGAAGACAGGGTGCAGAGGAGCAGTACTTC.

CDR3 bases: TGCGCCAGCAGCGGGCAAGAGGGCTCTGGAAACACCATATATTTT. This encodes CASSGQEGSGNTIYF. The chain employs TRBV5-1 and TRBJ1-3; D unresolved. V lost 4 bases and J lost 0, with 11 bases in between. CDR1 and CDR2 (germline): SGHRS, YFSETQ. The CDR3 covers 15 residues.

The chain combines TRBV19 with TRBJ2-1; possibly TRBD2 for D (6 bases). The CDR3 spans 14 residues. Trimming left V 6 bases short and J 7 bases short, with 16 bases between. Germline CDR1 LNHDA, CDR2 SQIVND (reference sequence). The CDR3 region has the DNA TGTGCCAGTAGGGCCGGAGGAGGGAGAAATGAGCAGTTCTTC. Amino acid sequence: CASRAGGGRNEQFF.

The genes are TRBV28 and TRBJ1-5; the D is unclear. Deletions cut 6 bases from V and 7 bases from J, with 10 bases between. CDR1 MDHEN and CDR2 SYDVKM come from the germline V gene. The CDR3 contains 12 residues. CDR3 residues: CASSLISQPQHF. As DNA, the CDR3 is TGTGCCAGCAGCCTAATCTCCCAGCCCCAGCATTTT.

This chain joins TRBV6-1 and TRBJ1-2; the D is unclear. The V gene's germline CDR1 is MNHNS and CDR2 SASEGT. The CDR3 extends over 13 amino acids. V was clipped by 2 bases and J by 4 bases, with 8 bases between them. As DNA, the CDR3 is TGTGCCAGCAGTGAACGAGGGAGCTATGGCTACACCTTC. Translated: CASSERGSYGYTF.

The V and J genes are TRBV10-3 and TRBJ2-7, with 10 bases identical to TRBD1. This CDR3 is 14 amino acids long. The ends lost 9 bases at V and 1 base at J; junction bases unmatched: 6. Germline V CDR1 and CDR2: ENHRY, SYGVKD. The CDR3: CAMTRDRGSYEQYF. The CDR3 coding sequence is TGTGCCATGACCCGGGACAGGGGTTCCTACGAGCAGTACTTC.

V is TRBV9 and J is TRBJ2-3; TRBD2 aligns across 12 bases. CDR1 is SGDLS and CDR2 is YYNGEE in the germline V gene. CDR3 length equals 16 residues. V trimming: 4 bases; J trimming: 4 bases; junction bases outside the gene matches: 7. The CDR3 DNA is TGTGCCAGCAGCCCTCTAGCGGGGGGGCCCGCAGATACGCAGTATTTT. It encodes CASSPLAGGPADTQYF.

The chain combines TRBV27 with TRBJ1-5; D is ambiguous. V dropped 6 bases and J dropped 4 bases, with 10 bases sitting between them. Germline V lookup: CDR1 MNHEY, CDR2 SMNVEV (reference sequence). This CDR3 contains 13 residues. This CDR3 reads CASSSGGNQPQHF. For the CDR3, the DNA is TGTGCCAGCAGCTCCGGCGGGAATCAGCCCCAGCATTTT.

The sample holds a few counts of this clone. The chain couples TRBV5-1 to TRBJ1-5; 8 bases are a match to TRBD1. The V segment lost 4 bases and the J segment 3 bases; nucleotides outside the gene matches: 6. Looked up from germline, CDR1 is SGHRS and CDR2 is YFSETQ. CDR3 length: 15 amino acids. The CDR3 region has the DNA TGCGCCAGCAGCGTCGGACAGGGCCCCAATCAGCCCCAGCATTTT. Its translation is CASSVGQGPNQPQHF.

The rearrangement joins TRBV7-8 to TRBJ2-7; no clear D gene. V was cut by 1 base and J by 9 bases, with 16 bases left in between. CDR3 length: 14 residues. CDR1 is SGHVS and CDR2 is FQNEAQ in the germline V gene. The CDR3 coding sequence is TGTGCCAGCAGCTTAGGGTCCGCGCGAGAAGCGCAGTACTTC. It yields the protein CASSLGSAREAQYF.

J is TRBJ1-1 and V is TRBV5-6; 8 bases are a match to TRBD1. The junction had 17 bases not matched to a gene; V was cut back by 0 bases and J by 7 bases. The germline CDR1 and CDR2 sequences are SGHDT and YYEEEE. The CDR3 spans 18 residues. The CDR3 nucleotides are TGTGCCAGCAGCTTGGCAGGGGGAGGGACAGGCCTTTTTGGTGAAGCTTTCTTT. Protein: CASSLAGGGTGLFGEAFF.

The chain combines TRBV28 with TRBJ1-1, with D perhaps matching TRBD1 (5 bases). Trimming took 3 bases from V and 4 from J, leaving 18 bases between them. There are 16 residues in the CDR3. Germline CDR1 is MDHEN and CDR2 is SYDVKM. The CDR3 loop is CASSLVRAGSATEAFF. CDR3 coding DNA: TGTGCCAGCAGTTTGGTTAGGGCAGGGTCGGCCACTGAAGCTTTCTTT.

This clone appeared once. The chain has TRBV6-1 and TRBJ2-7, with D possibly being TRBD2 (5 bases). Trimming stripped 6 bases from V and 5 bases from J, with 14 bases between. The CDR3 contains 13 residues. Germline loops: CDR1 MNHNS, CDR2 SASEGT. The CDR3 DNA follows: TGTGCCAGCAGCCGGGCCCCGCGGGACGAGCAGTACTTC. Translated: CASSRAPRDEQYF.

V and J are TRBV4-1 and TRBJ1-1, with TRBD1 matching 10 bases. CDR3 length: 15 amino acids. Germline V lookup: CDR1 MGHRA, CDR2 YSYEKL. Losses at the gene ends were 4 bases for V and 10 bases for J; bases not matched to a gene: 12. CDR3 protein: CASSPPSTGGARAFF. The DNA for the CDR3 is TGCGCCAGCAGCCCACCGTCGACAGGGGGCGCGAGAGCTTTCTTT.

This clone was counted a few times. CDR3 amino acids: CASSLRLNEKLFF. The DNA of the CDR3 is TGTGCCAGCAGTTTGAGGTTAAATGAAAAACTGTTTTTT. The chain uses TRBV28 and TRBJ1-4; D remains unclear. Germline CDR1 is MDHEN and CDR2 is SYDVKM. The V end was cut by 3 bases, the J end by 5 bases, with 7 bases between. The CDR3 consists of 13 residues.

This chain connects TRBV6-5 to TRBJ1-2; no firm D call. Germline-derived CDR1 and CDR2 are MNHEY and SVGAGI. CDR3 length equals 15 residues. Trimming removed 0 bases at V and 1 base at J, with 9 bases between. CDR3 DNA sequence: TGTGCCAGCAGTTACTCGGCAGATATTAACTATGGCTACACCTTC. Translated: CASSYSADINYGYTF.

The chain uses TRBV7-2 and TRBJ1-1; D possibly corresponds to TRBD1 (6 bases). Germline CDR1 and CDR2: SGHTA and FQGNSA. This CDR3 has 15 residues. Trimming took off 0 bases at V and 5 bases at J, with 13 bases between the two ends. CDR3 nucleotide sequence: TGTGCCAGCAGCTTAGCGCGGGGGCTGTGGACTGAAGCTTTCTTT. Protein sequence: CASSLARGLWTEAFF.

This clone appeared a few times. V usage is TRBV5-1 and J usage is TRBJ2-2; 7 bases align to TRBD2. V lost 0 bases and J lost 5; bases outside the gene matches: 10. Germline assignment: CDR1 SGHRS and CDR2 YFSETQ. This CDR3 is 17 amino acids long. The CDR3 DNA reads as TGCGCCAGCAGCTTGGTGGCGGGAGCATCGGTTACCGGGGAGCTGTTTTTT. Amino acid sequence: CASSLVAGASVTGELFF.

The chain employs TRBV6-6 and TRBJ2-7; TRBD1 agrees at 8 bases. CDR3 size: 14 residues. V was clipped by 6 bases and J by 2 bases; unmatched bases: 6. Germline V gene lookup returns CDR1 MNHNY and CDR2 SVGAGI (reference sequence). The CDR3 nucleotides read TGTGCCAGCAGCCCGGGACAGGAGCCCTACGAGCAGTACTTC. It translates to CASSPGQEPYEQYF.

In its sample, this clone was seen once. The V gene is TRBV5-6, the J gene TRBJ1-2, with 7 positions matching TRBD1. The ends lost 4 bases at V and 5 bases at J; junction bases unmatched: 8. This CDR3 has 14 residues. In germline, CDR1 is SGHDT, CDR2 YYEEEE. CDR3 nucleotide sequence: TGTGCCAGCAGCCGGGACAGAGCTTCGTATGGCTACACCTTC. This gives the protein CASSRDRASYGYTF.